This T cell receptor (beta chain) was recorded in a study of cytomegalovirus exposure and HLA in healthy donors. Overall study: From donors who were HLA-typed, an early data release held about 85 million unique TCRs. Study-level findings and limits: According to the study, roughly 160 TCR beta chains were cytomegalovirus-associated.

This clone occurred once. What it binds is not known. Unmatched junction bases numbered 10, after V lost 5 bases and J lost 7 bases. CDR3 size: 15 residues. Germline loops: CDR1 MNHEY, CDR2 SMNVEV (reference sequence). The PCR contained 60 Vbeta and 13 Jbeta primers. Sequenced by immunoSEQ multiplex PCR; TCRdb stores in-frame clones only, minus some. There are roughly 230,000 clones in the sample; 92% occur only once, and roughly 1.5% lies in the top ten. The chain joins TRBV27 to TRBJ1-1; 10 bases are a match to TRBD1. Sequences were obtained from PBMCs. The clonotype originates from a girl aged 2-10 years in good health and CMV-seronegative. The CDR3 nucleotides are TGTGCCAGCAGTGCGGGACAGGGGATGGACAATGAAGCTTTCTTT. It specifies CASSAGQGMDNEAFF.